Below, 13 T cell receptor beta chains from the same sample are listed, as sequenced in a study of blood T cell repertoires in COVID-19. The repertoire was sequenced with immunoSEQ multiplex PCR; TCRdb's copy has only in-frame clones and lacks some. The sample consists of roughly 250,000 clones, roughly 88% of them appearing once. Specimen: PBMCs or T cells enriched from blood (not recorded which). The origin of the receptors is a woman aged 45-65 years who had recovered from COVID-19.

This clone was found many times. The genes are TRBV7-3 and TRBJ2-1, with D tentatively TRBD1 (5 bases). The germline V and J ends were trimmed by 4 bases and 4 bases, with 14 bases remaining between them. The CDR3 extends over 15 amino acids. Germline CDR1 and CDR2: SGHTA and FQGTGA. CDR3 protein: CASSSLGQGYNEQFF. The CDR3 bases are TGTGCCAGCAGCTCACTCGGCCAGGGTTACAATGAGCAGTTCTTC.

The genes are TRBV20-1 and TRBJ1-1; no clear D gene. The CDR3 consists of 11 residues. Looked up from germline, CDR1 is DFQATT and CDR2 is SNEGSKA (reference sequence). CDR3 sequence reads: CSPGGNTEAFF. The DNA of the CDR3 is TGCAGCCCCGGAGGGAACACTGAAGCTTTCTTT.

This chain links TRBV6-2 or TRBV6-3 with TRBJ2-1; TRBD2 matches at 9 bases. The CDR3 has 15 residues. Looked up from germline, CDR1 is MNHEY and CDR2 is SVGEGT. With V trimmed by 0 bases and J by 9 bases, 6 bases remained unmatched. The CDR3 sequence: CASSYSQREVSEQFF. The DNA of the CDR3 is TGTGCCAGCAGTTACTCCCAGCGGGAGGTTAGTGAGCAGTTCTTC.

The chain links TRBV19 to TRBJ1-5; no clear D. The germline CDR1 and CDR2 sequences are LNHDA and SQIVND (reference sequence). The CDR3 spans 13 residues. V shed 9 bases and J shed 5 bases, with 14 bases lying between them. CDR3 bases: TGTGCCAGCCGTTACGACGGGTATCAGCCCCAGCATTTT. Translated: CASRYDGYQPQHF.

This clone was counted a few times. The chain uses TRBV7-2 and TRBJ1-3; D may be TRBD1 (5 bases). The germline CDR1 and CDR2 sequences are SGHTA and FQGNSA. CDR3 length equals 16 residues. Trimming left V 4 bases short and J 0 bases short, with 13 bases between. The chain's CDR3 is CASSSLGTYSGNTIYF. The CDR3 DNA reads TGTGCCAGCAGCTCCCTCGGGACTTACTCTGGAAACACCATATATTTT.

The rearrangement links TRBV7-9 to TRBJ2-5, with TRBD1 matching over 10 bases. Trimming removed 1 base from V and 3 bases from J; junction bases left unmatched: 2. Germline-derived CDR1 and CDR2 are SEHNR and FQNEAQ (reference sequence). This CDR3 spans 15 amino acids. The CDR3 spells CASSLGGTGEETQYF. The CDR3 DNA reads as TGTGCCAGCAGCTTAGGCGGGACAGGGGAAGAGACCCAGTACTTC.

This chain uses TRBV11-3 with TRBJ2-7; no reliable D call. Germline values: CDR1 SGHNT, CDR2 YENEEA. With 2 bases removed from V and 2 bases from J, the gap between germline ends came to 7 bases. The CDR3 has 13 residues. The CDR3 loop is CASSLFSAYEQYF. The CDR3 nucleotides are TGTGCCAGCAGCTTATTCAGCGCCTACGAGCAGTACTTC.

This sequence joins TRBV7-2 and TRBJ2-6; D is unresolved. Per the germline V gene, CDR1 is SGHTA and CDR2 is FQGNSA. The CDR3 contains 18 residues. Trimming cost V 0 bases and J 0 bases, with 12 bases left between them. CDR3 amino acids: CASSLASAAFSGANVLTF. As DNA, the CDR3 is TGTGCCAGCAGCTTAGCGAGTGCGGCATTCTCTGGGGCCAACGTCCTGACTTTC.

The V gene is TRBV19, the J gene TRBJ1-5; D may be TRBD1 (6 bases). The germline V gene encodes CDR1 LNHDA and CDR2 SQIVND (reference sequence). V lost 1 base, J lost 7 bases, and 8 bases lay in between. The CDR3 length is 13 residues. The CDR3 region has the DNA TGTGCCAGTAGTATAGTGAGGGGGCAGCCCCAGCATTTT. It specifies CASSIVRGQPQHF.

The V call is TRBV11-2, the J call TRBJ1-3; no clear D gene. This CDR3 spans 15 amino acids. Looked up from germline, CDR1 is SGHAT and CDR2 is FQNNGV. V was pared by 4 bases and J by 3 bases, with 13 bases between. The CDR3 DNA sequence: TGTGCCAGCAGCTCGATCGCCGGTTTTGGAAACACCATATATTTT. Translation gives CASSSIAGFGNTIYF.

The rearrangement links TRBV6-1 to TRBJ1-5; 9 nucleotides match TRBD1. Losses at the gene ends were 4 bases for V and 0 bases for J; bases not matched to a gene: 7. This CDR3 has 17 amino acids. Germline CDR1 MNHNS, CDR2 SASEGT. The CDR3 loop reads CASSAVQGAFSNQPQHF. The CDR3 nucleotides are TGTGCCAGCAGTGCCGTACAGGGGGCCTTTAGCAATCAGCCCCAGCATTTT.

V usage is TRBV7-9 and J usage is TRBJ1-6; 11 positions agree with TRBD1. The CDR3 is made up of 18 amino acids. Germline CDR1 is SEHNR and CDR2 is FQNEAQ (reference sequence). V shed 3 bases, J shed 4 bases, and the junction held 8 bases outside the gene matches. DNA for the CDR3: TGTGCCAGCAGCTTTCCCGGACAGGGGGCGATATATAATTCACCCCTCCACTTT. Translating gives CASSFPGQGAIYNSPLHF.

This chain's CDR3 is CASMAGGSMAEAFF. The CDR3 DNA follows: TGTGCCAGCATGGCGGGGGGGAGTATGGCTGAAGCTTTCTTT. The rearrangement uses TRBV27 and TRBJ1-1; possibly TRBD1 for D (5 bases). Germline V gene lookup returns CDR1 MNHEY and CDR2 SMNVEV (reference sequence). Trimming left V 7 bases short and J 6 bases short, with 18 bases between. This CDR3 contains 14 residues.